The 3 T cell receptor beta chains below all came from one sample that was sequenced in a study of read filtering for tumor transcriptome and immune sequencing. The library was built from roughly 400 ng RNA with molecular barcoded adaptors for alpha/delta and beta/gamma chains. MiXCR was run by TCRdb on the reads, yielding one entry per CDR3 protein. This sample has 120,000 or so distinct CDR3 sequences, with 10% to 15% found just once. Sequenced input: a population of CD138-negative cells sorted from bone marrow. These receptors all stem from a donor at least 40 years old with multiple myeloma.

This clonotype was recorded at least ten times. J is TRBJ2-5 and V is TRBV3-1, with 8 bases fitting TRBD2. The trim removed 3 bases at V and 5 bases at J, leaving 8 bases unmatched. Per the germline V gene, CDR1 is LGHDT and CDR2 is YNNKEL (reference sequence). This CDR3 is 15 amino acids long. CDR3 in amino acids: CASSQPGGGSETQYF. CDR3 coding DNA: TGTGCCAGCAGCCAGCCGGGGGGGGGATCGGAGACCCAGTACTTC.

V is TRBV20-1 and J is TRBJ1-1; D ambiguous. The CDR3 spans 14 residues. The V end was cut by 1 base, the J end by 2 bases, with 11 bases between. Germline CDR1 DFQATT, CDR2 SNEGSKA (reference sequence). CDR3 in amino acids: CSARGTASNTEAFF. The CDR3 bases are TGCAGTGCTAGAGGGACCGCGAGCAACACTGAAGCTTTCTTT.

This clonotype was recorded at least ten times. The chain employs TRBV19 and TRBJ2-1, with D possibly being TRBD2 (7 bases). The CDR3 totals 16 residues. Looked up from germline, CDR1 is LNHDA and CDR2 is SQIVND (reference sequence). Trimming stripped 5 bases from V and 5 bases from J, with 19 bases between. The CDR3, as DNA: TGTGCCAGTAGTCTTGGGAGGGGGGGGCCACACAATGAGCAGTTCTTC. Translation: CASSLGRGGPHNEQFF.